This T cell receptor (beta chain) appears in the sequencing data of a study of T-cell reconstitution after alpha-beta-depleted transplantation in children. Preparation of the TCRbeta library used unique molecular identifiers. MiXCR, applied by TCRdb to the PCR reads, yields one record per CDR3 protein. The table lists fewer than 700,000 distinct CDR3 sequences, over 10% of them singletons. Unmatched junction bases numbered 6, after V lost 4 bases and J lost 2 bases. The germline V gene has CDR1 KGHSH and CDR2 LQKENI. The CDR3 contains 16 residues. The TCR originated in a male patient aged 10 to 17 who had a stem cell transplant for acute myeloid leukemia, so the T cells may come from the graft donor. V and J are TRBV18 and TRBJ2-1; the match to TRBD2 covers 9 bases. Sequenced here: PBMCs, mostly from graft donor cells, sampled 360 days after TCRalphabeta/CD19-depleted stem cell transplant. Here the CDR3 DNA reads TGTGCCAGCTCACGACTAGCGGAGGGCGCCTACAATGAGCAGTTCTTC. This codes for CASSRLAEGAYNEQFF.